These T cell receptor beta chains were read from a single sample in a study of cytomegalovirus exposure and HLA in healthy donors. Profiled with immunoSEQ multiplex PCR; TCRdb holds only in-frame clones, not every one. This sample carries about 180,000 clones, around 80% of them seen once, and the ten largest clones take about 2.5%. Sequenced sample: PBMCs. All receptors come from a woman in her thirties in good health and CMV-seropositive. CDR3s include the opening cysteine and the closing phenylalanine or tryptophan. D genes are given only for firm matches. Rows may omit the clone size; those that give it use once, few, many or a size class.

size: few
V: TRBV28
D: TRBD1
J: TRBJ1-5
DNA: TGTGCCAGCAGGGACAGGGTGGGTCAGCCCCAGCATTTT
CDR3: CASRDRVGQPQHF

size: .
V: TRBV7-9
D: TRBD2
J: TRBJ2-1
DNA: TGTGCCAGCAGCCCTAGGGAGCGGGGACTCTACAATGAGCAGTTCTTC
CDR3: CASSPRERGLYNEQFF

size: .
V: TRBV7-9
D: TRBD1
J: TRBJ1-1
DNA: TGTGCCAGCAGTACGGGACAGTTGAACACTGAAGCTTTCTTT
CDR3: CASSTGQLNTEAFF

size: .
V: TRBV7-6
D: .
J: TRBJ2-7
DNA: TGTGCCAGCAGCTTAGCGAGAGACTACGAGCAGTACTTC
CDR3: CASSLARDYEQYF

size: .
V: TRBV19
D: .
J: TRBJ1-2
DNA: TGTGCCAGTAGTACCGCGGCCGACGGTTGGGGCTACACCTTC
CDR3: CASSTAADGWGYTF

size: .
V: TRBV4-2
D: .
J: TRBJ1-2
DNA: TGTGCCAGCAGCCACGGGGGGCCGGATGGCTACACCTTC
CDR3: CASSHGGPDGYTF

size: .
V: TRBV2
D: TRBD1
J: TRBJ1-2
DNA: TGTGCCACCGGGACAGGGGGCAATAGTTATGGCTACACCTTC
CDR3: CATGTGGNSYGYTF

size: .
V: TRBV18
D: .
J: TRBJ1-3
DNA: TGTGCCAGCTCACCACCGGTGGGGCCGGGAAACACCATATATTTT
CDR3: CASSPPVGPGNTIYF

size: .
V: TRBV7-2
D: .
J: TRBJ1-2
DNA: TGTGCCAGCCTACCCGGGGGGGCCAGCTATGGCTACACCTTC
CDR3: CASLPGGASYGYTF

size: .
V: TRBV5-1
D: TRBD2
J: TRBJ2-1
DNA: TGCGCCAGCAGAACGGGGGGGACCTACAATGAGCAGTTCTTC
CDR3: CASRTGGTYNEQFF

size: .
V: TRBV6-5
D: TRBD1
J: TRBJ2-2
DNA: TGTGCCAGCAGGGCGGGACAGGGAGGCGCCGGGGAGCTGTTTTTT
CDR3: CASRAGQGGAGELFF

size: few
V: TRBV2
D: TRBD1
J: TRBJ1-2
DNA: TGTGCCAGCAGTGAGATGGCAGGGGGCGGCTACACCTTC
CDR3: CASSEMAGGGYTF

size: .
V: TRBV11-2
D: TRBD2
J: TRBJ2-3
DNA: TGTGCCAGCAGCTCCGGGACTAGGGTTGATACGCAGTATTTT
CDR3: CASSSGTRVDTQYF

size: .
V: TRBV28
D: .
J: TRBJ2-3
DNA: TGTGCCAGCAGCCCCCCGAGCACAGATACGCAGTATTTT
CDR3: CASSPPSTDTQYF

size: once
V: TRBV7-9
D: .
J: TRBJ2-2
DNA: TGTGCCAGCAGGCCTATAGACACCGGGGAGCTGTTTTTT
CDR3: CASRPIDTGELFF

size: .
V: TRBV4-2
D: .
J: TRBJ2-1
DNA: TGTGCCAGCAGCCAAGGGGGAGGTGGGTATGAGCAGTTCTTC
CDR3: CASSQGGGGYEQFF

size: .
V: TRBV6-6
D: TRBD2
J: TRBJ2-5
DNA: TGTGCCGGGGAAGGACTAGCGGTTACTCAAGAGACCCAGTACTTC
CDR3: CAGEGLAVTQETQYF

size: .
V: TRBV28
D: .
J: TRBJ1-4
DNA: TGTGCCAGCAGTCGCCCTCAGTCCGGGGGGAATGAAAAACTGTTTTTT
CDR3: CASSRPQSGGNEKLFF

size: once
V: TRBV6-6
D: .
J: TRBJ1-4
DNA: TGTGCCAGCAGTTACTCGGGCGGAAGGCCCCAGGGGAAACTGTTTTTT
CDR3: CASSYSGGRPQGKLFF

size: few
V: TRBV28
D: TRBD2
J: TRBJ2-7
DNA: TGTGCCAGCAGCGCGGGGGCGGGAGGGTACGAGCAGTACTTC
CDR3: CASSAGAGGYEQYF

size: few
V: TRBV11-2
D: .
J: TRBJ1-6
DNA: TGTGCCAGCAGCTTAGTTGCAGGGCATTCACCCCTCCACTTT
CDR3: CASSLVAGHSPLHF

size: .
V: TRBV6-1
D: .
J: TRBJ2-2
DNA: TGTGCCAGCAGACCCGGGAGCCACACCGGGGAGCTGTTTTTT
CDR3: CASRPGSHTGELFF

size: .
V: TRBV5-4
D: TRBD2
J: TRBJ2-5
DNA: TGTGCCAGCAGCTTGGGTGGAACGGGGGGGCGCGAGACCCAGTACTTC
CDR3: CASSLGGTGGRETQYF

size: .
V: TRBV27
D: TRBD1
J: TRBJ2-5
DNA: TGTGCCAGCAGTCCGTGGACAGGGAAGCCAGAGACCCAGTACTTC
CDR3: CASSPWTGKPETQYF

size: few
V: TRBV7-2
D: TRBD2
J: TRBJ2-5
DNA: TGTGCCAGCAGCTTAGTAGCGGGGGGGCGGCAAGAGACCCAGTACTTC
CDR3: CASSLVAGGRQETQYF

size: .
V: TRBV28
D: .
J: TRBJ2-3
DNA: TGTGCCAGCAGTCCCTATCCCCTCCAACTGTCGGATACGCAGTATTTT
CDR3: CASSPYPLQLSDTQYF

size: .
V: TRBV2
D: TRBD1
J: TRBJ2-3
DNA: TGTGCCAGCAGTCCCGACAGGGGAGATACGCAGTATTTT
CDR3: CASSPDRGDTQYF

size: once
V: TRBV19
D: .
J: TRBJ1-5
DNA: TGTGCCAGTGATACCAGGGGCCCGGGGAATCAGCCCCAGCATTTT
CDR3: CASDTRGPGNQPQHF

size: .
V: TRBV5-4
D: .
J: TRBJ1-1
DNA: TGTGCCAGCAGCCTGAGAGGTGGCACTGAAGCTTTCTTT
CDR3: CASSLRGGTEAFF

size: .
V: TRBV25-1
D: .
J: TRBJ2-1
DNA: TGTGCCAGCAGTGAAAGGGGGTACAATGAGCAGTTCTTC
CDR3: CASSERGYNEQFF

size: .
V: TRBV5-6
D: .
J: TRBJ1-6
DNA: TGTGCCAGCAGCCCCCGAACAGGGTTTATAGGGAATTCACCCCTCCACTTT
CDR3: CASSPRTGFIGNSPLHF

size: .
V: TRBV4-2
D: TRBD2
J: TRBJ2-3
DNA: TGTGCCAGCAGCCAATGGACTAGCGGGGGGCCAGATAGCACAGATACGCAGTATTTT
CDR3: CASSQWTSGGPDSTDTQYF

size: .
V: TRBV6-5
D: .
J: TRBJ2-5
DNA: TGTGCCAGCAGACCAAACACGGGTGGAGAGACCCAGTACTTC
CDR3: CASRPNTGGETQYF

size: .
V: TRBV7-8
D: TRBD2
J: TRBJ2-1
DNA: TGTGCCAGCAGCTTACTAGCGGGGCCTTACAATGAGCAGTTCTTC
CDR3: CASSLLAGPYNEQFF

size: .
V: TRBV15
D: TRBD2
J: TRBJ2-5
DNA: TGTGCCACCAGCTCGCAACCGGGGGGGCAAGAGACCCAGTACTTC
CDR3: CATSSQPGGQETQYF

size: .
V: TRBV6-5
D: TRBD1
J: TRBJ2-1
DNA: TGTGCCAGCAGTTACAACAGGGGCAATGAGCAGTTCTTC
CDR3: CASSYNRGNEQFF

size: .
V: TRBV5-1
D: .
J: TRBJ2-5
DNA: TGCGCCAGCAGCTTGTTGAGACCCCGGGCCCAGTACTTC
CDR3: CASSLLRPRAQYF

size: .
V: TRBV4-2
D: .
J: TRBJ2-7
DNA: TGTGCCAGCAGCCGTGGGGGACTTCGGGACCACTACGAGCAGTACTTC
CDR3: CASSRGGLRDHYEQYF

size: .
V: TRBV4-3
D: TRBD2
J: TRBJ2-1
DNA: TGCGCCAGCAGCCGACTAGCCGGCTATGAGCAGTTCTTC
CDR3: CASSRLAGYEQFF

size: .
V: TRBV28
D: .
J: TRBJ2-7
DNA: TGTGCCAGCAGTTCTTCCGGGACTGGGACCTACGAGCAGTACTTC
CDR3: CASSSSGTGTYEQYF

size: .
V: TRBV5-1
D: TRBD1
J: TRBJ2-6
DNA: TGCGCCAGCAGCAATGATGGGGACAGGGCAAGGGGGGCCAACGTCCTGACTTTC
CDR3: CASSNDGDRARGANVLTF

size: .
V: TRBV11-3
D: .
J: TRBJ2-7
DNA: TGTGCCAGCAGCTTAGGGTACAGGGTTGGCGAGCAGTACTTC
CDR3: CASSLGYRVGEQYF

size: .
V: TRBV7-9
D: .
J: TRBJ1-2
DNA: TGTGCCAGCAGCTTAGTTCCAGGGATTCTTGGCTACACCTTC
CDR3: CASSLVPGILGYTF

size: once
V: TRBV7-8
D: .
J: TRBJ1-2
DNA: TGTGCCAGCAGTTCCGCCCTGCGGCAGGGGATCCCTAACTATGGCTACACCTTC
CDR3: CASSSALRQGIPNYGYTF

size: .
V: TRBV5-1
D: TRBD1
J: TRBJ2-7
DNA: TGCGCCAGCAGCTTGGCCGGACAGGGGATGGACGAGCAGTACTTC
CDR3: CASSLAGQGMDEQYF

size: .
V: TRBV28
D: .
J: TRBJ2-7
DNA: TGTGCCAGTCGGGGGGCCCCCTACGAGCAGTACTTC
CDR3: CASRGAPYEQYF

size: once
V: TRBV6-4
D: .
J: TRBJ2-6
DNA: TGTGCCAGCAGTGACTCGGGGGACTCTGGGGCCAACGGCCTGACTTTC
CDR3: CASSDSGDSGANGLTF

size: .
V: TRBV28
D: TRBD1
J: TRBJ2-7
DNA: TGTGCCAGCAGTTTATTGGGGACAGGGGGCTACGAGCAGTACTTC
CDR3: CASSLLGTGGYEQYF

size: once
V: TRBV9
D: .
J: TRBJ2-5
DNA: TGTGCCAGCAGCGTATCTAGCCAAGAGACCCAGTACTTC
CDR3: CASSVSSQETQYF

size: .
V: TRBV4-1
D: .
J: TRBJ2-7
DNA: TGCGCCAGCAGCCAAGATGATGCGGATACCGAGCAGTACTTC
CDR3: CASSQDDADTEQYF

size: .
V: TRBV5-1
D: TRBD2
J: TRBJ2-3
DNA: TGCGCCAGCAATCTGGGGGGGAAAGTCACAGATACGCAGTATTTT
CDR3: CASNLGGKVTDTQYF

size: .
V: TRBV4-2
D: TRBD1
J: TRBJ1-3
DNA: TGTGCCAGCAGCCTGGACAGGCTCTCTGGAAACACCATATATTTT
CDR3: CASSLDRLSGNTIYF

size: few
V: TRBV6-8
D: TRBD1
J: TRBJ1-6
DNA: TGTGCCAGCAGACACTTAGACAGGGGCGGCTCCTATAATTCACCCCTCCACTTT
CDR3: CASRHLDRGGSYNSPLHF